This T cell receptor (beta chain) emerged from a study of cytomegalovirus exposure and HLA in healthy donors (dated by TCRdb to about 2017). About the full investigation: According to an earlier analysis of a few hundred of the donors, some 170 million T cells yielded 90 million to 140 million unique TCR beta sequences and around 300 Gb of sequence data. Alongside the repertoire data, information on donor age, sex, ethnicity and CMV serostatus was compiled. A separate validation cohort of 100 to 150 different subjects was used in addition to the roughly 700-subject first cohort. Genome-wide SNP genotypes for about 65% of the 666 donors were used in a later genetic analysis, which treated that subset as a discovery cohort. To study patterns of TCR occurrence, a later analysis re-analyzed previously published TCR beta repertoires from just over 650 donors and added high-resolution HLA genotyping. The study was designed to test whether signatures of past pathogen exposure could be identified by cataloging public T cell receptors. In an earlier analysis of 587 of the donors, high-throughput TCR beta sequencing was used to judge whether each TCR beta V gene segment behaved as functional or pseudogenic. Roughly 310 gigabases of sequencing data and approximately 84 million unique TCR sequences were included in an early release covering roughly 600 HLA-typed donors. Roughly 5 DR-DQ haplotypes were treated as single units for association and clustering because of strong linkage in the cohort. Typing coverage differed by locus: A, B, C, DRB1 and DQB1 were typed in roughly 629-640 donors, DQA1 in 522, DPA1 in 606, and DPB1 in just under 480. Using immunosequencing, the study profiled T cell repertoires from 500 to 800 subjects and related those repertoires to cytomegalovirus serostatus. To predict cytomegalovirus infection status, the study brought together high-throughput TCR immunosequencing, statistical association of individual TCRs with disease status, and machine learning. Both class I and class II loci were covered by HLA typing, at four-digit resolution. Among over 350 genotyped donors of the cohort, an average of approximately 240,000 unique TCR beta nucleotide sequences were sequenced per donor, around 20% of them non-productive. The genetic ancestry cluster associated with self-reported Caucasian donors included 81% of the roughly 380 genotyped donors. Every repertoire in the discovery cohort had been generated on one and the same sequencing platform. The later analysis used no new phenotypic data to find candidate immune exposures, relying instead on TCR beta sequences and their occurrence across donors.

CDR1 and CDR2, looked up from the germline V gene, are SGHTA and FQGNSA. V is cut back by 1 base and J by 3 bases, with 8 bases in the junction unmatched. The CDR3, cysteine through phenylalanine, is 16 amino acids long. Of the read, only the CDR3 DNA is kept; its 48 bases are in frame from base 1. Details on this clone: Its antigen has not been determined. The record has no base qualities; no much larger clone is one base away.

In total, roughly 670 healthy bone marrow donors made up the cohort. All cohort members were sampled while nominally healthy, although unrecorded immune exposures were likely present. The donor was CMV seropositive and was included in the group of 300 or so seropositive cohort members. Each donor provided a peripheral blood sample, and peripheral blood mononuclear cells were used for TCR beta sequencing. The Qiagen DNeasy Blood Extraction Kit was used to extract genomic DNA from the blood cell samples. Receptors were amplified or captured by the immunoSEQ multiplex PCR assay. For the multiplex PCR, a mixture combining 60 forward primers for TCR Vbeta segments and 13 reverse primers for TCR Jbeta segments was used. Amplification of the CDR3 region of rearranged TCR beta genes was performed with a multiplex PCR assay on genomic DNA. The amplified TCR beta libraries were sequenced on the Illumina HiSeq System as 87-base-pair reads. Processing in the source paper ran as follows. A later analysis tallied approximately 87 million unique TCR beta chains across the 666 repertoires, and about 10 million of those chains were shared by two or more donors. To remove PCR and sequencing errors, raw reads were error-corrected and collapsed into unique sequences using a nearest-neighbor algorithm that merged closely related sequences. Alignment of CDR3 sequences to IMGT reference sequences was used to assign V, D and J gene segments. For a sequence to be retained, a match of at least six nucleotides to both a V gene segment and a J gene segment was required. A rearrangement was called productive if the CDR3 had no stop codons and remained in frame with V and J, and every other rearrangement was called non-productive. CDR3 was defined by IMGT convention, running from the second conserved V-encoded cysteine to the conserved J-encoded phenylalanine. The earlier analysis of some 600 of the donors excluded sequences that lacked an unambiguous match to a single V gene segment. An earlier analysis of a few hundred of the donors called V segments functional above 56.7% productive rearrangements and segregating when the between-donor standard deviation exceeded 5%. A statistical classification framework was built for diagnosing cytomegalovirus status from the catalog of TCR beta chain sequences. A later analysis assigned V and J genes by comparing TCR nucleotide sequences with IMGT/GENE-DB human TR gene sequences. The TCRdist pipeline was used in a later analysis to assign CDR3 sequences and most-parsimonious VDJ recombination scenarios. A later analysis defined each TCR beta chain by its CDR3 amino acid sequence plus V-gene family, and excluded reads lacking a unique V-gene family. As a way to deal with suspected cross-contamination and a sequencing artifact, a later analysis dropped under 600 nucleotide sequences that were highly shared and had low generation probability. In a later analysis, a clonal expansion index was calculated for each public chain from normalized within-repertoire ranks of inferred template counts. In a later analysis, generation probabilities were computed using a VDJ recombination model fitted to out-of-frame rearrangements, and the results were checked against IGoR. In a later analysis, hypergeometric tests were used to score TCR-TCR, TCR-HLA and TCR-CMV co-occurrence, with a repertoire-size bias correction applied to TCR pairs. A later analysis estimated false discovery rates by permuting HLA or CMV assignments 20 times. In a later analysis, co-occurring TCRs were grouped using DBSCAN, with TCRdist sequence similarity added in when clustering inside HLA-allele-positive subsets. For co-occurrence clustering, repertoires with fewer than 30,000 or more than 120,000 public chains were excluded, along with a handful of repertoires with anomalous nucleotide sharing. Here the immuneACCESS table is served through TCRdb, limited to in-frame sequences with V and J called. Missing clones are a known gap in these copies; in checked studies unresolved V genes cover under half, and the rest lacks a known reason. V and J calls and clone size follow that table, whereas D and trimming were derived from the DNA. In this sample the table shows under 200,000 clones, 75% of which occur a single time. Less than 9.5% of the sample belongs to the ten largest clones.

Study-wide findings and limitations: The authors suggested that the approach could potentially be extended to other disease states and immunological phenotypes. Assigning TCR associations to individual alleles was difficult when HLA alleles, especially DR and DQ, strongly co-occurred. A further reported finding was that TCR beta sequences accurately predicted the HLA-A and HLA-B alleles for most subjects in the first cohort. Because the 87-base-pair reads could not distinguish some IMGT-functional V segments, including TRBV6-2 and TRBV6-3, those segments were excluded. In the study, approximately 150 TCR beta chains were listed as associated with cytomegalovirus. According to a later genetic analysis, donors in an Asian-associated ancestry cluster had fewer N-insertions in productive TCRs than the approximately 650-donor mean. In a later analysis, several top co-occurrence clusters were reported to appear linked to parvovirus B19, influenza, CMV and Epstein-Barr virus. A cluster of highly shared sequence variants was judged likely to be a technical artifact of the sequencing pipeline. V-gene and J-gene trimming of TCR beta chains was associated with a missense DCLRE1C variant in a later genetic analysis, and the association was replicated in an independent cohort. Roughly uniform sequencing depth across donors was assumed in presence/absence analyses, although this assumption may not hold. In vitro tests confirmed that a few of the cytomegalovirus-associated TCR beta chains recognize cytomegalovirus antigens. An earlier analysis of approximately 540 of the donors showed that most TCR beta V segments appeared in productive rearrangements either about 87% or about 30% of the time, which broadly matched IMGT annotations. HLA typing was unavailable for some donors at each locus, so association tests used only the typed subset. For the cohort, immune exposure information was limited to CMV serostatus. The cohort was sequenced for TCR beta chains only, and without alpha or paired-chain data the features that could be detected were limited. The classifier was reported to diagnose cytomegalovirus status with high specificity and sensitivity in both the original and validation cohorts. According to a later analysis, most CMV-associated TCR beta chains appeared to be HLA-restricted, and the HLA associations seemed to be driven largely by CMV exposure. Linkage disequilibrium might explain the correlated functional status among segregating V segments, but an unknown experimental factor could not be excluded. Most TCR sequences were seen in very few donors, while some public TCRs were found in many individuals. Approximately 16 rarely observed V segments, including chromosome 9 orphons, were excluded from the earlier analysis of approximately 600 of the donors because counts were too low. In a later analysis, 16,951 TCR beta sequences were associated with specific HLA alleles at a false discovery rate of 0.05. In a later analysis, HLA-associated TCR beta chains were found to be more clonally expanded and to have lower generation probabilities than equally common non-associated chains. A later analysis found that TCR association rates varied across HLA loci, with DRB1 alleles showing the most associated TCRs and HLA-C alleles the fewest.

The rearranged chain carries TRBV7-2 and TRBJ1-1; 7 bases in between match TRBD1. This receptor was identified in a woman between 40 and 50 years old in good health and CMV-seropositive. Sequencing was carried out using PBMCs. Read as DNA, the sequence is TGTGCCAGCAGCTTAGTAGGGGGACAGCTCCACACTGAAGCTTTCTTT. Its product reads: CASSLVGGQLHTEAFF.